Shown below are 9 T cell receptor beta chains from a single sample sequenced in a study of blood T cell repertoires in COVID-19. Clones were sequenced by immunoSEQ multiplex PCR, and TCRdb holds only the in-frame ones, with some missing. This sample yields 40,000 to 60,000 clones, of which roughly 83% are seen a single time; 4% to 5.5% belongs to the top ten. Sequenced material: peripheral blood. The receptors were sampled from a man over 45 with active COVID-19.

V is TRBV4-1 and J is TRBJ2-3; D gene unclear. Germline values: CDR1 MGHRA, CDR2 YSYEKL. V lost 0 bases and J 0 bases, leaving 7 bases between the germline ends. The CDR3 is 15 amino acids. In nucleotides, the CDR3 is TGCGCCAGCAGCCAAGATTTTCTAAGCACAGATACGCAGTATTTT. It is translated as CASSQDFLSTDTQYF.

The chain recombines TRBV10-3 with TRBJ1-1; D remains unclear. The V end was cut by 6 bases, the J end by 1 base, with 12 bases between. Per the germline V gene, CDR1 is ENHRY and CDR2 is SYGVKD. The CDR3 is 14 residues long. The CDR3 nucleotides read TGTGCCATCAGGGCAGAGGCTTGGAACACTGAAGCTTTCTTT. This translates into CAIRAEAWNTEAFF.

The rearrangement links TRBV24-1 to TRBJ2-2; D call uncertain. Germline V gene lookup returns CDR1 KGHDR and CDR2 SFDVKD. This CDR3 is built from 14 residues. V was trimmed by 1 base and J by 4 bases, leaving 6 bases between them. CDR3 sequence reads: CATSDFTGTGELFF. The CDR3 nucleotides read TGTGCCACCAGTGATTTTACGGGCACCGGGGAGCTGTTTTTT.

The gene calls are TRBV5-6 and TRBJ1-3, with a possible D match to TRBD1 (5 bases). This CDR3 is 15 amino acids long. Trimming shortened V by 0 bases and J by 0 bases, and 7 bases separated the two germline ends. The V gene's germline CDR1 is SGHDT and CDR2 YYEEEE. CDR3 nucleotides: TGTGCCAGCAGCTTGGAGGGGAACTCTGGAAACACCATATATTTT. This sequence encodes CASSLEGNSGNTIYF.

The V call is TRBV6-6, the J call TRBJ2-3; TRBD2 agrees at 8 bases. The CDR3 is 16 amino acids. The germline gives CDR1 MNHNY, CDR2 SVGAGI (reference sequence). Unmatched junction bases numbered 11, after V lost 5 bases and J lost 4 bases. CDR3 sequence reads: CASSPPRRTSPDTQYF. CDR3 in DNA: TGTGCCAGCAGTCCACCCCGGCGGACTAGCCCAGATACGCAGTATTTT.

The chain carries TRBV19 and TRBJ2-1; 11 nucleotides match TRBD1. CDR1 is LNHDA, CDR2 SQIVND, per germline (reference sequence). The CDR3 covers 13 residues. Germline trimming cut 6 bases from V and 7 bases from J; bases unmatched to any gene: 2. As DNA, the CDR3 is TGTGCCAGTAGCTGGGACAGGGGGAATGAGCAGTTCTTC. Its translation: CASSWDRGNEQFF. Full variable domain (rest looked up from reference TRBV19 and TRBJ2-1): DGGITQSPKYLFRKEGQNVTLSCEQNLNHDAMYWYRQDPGQGLRLIYYSQIVNDFQKGDIAEGYSVSREKKESFPLTVTSAQKNPTAFYLCASSWDRGNEQFFGPGTRLTVL.

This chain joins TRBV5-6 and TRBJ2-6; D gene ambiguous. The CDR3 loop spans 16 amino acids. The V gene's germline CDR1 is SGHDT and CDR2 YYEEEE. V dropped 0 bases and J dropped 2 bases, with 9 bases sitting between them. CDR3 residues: CASSLGHVAGANVLTF. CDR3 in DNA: TGTGCCAGCAGCTTGGGACACGTAGCTGGGGCCAACGTCCTGACTTTC.

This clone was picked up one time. DNA for the CDR3: TGTGCCACCAGTGATTCCTCCCGGGGATCAATAACCGAGCAGTACTTC. Residues: CATSDSSRGSITEQYF. This chain joins TRBV24-1 and TRBJ2-7; maybe TRBD2 (5 bases). The length of the CDR3 is 16 residues. The V and J ends lost 2 bases and 6 bases respectively, with 19 bases between them. Germline CDR1 is KGHDR and CDR2 is SFDVKD.

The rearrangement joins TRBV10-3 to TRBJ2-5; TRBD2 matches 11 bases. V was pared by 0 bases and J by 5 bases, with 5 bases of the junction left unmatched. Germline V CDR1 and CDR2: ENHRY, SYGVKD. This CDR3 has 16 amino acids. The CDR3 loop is CAISESTSGGGETQYF. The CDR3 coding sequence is TGTGCCATCAGTGAGTCTACTAGCGGGGGAGGGGAGACCCAGTACTTC.